A selection of T cell receptor beta chains follows, all from one sample in a study of cytomegalovirus exposure and HLA in healthy donors. The assay was immunoSEQ multiplex PCR, and TCRdb's table has in-frame clones only and misses some. Among about 200,000 clones, approximately 85% were seen once, and the ten largest hold approximately 1.8%. Sequenced input: PBMCs. All receptors come from a man in his late teens or twenties in good health and CMV-seronegative. CDR3s include the opening cysteine and the closing phenylalanine or tryptophan. A D gene is named only where the DNA matches it firmly. Size is omitted from some rows. Given values are once, few, many or a class for expanded clones.

TGTGCCACCAGCAGGCTGGGGGGGGATTCCCCAGATACGCAGTATTTT | CATSRLGGDSPDTQYF | TRBD2 | TRBJ2-3 | TRBV15 | . | 16
TGCGCCAGCAGCCCACTGACAGGGAGTGAAGCTTTCTTT | CASSPLTGSEAFF | TRBD1 | TRBJ1-1 | TRBV10-1 | . | 13
TGTGCCAGCAGTCAACAAGAGACCCAGTACTTC | CASSQQETQYF | . | TRBJ2-5 | TRBV7-2 | . | 11
TGTGCCAGCAGTGAAGACGCGGCCGCAGATACGCAGTATTTT | CASSEDAAADTQYF | . | TRBJ2-3 | TRBV2 | . | 14
TGCGCCAGCCTGGAATCAACGGGGTCCGAGCAGTACTTC | CASLESTGSEQYF | . | TRBJ2-7 | TRBV10-2 | . | 13
TGTTCCAGCAGCTTACAAGTACATGGCTCTGGGGCCAACGTCCTGACTTTC | CSSSLQVHGSGANVLTF | . | TRBJ2-6 | TRBV7-3 | . | 17
TGTGCCAGCAGCCCGGACAGCTATGGCTACACCTTC | CASSPDSYGYTF | . | TRBJ1-2 | TRBV5-4 | . | 12
TGTTCCAGCAGCTTATCCTCCCAGGGGCGTTCACCCCTCCACTTT | CSSSLSSQGRSPLHF | . | TRBJ1-6 | TRBV7-9 | . | 15
TGTGCCAGCTCACCAAGACAGGACGGGGAGCTGTTTTTT | CASSPRQDGELFF | . | TRBJ2-2 | TRBV18 | few | 13
TGTGCCAGCAGCCAAGAATCTCCAGGGGGTACCTACGAGCAGTACTTC | CASSQESPGGTYEQYF | TRBD1 | TRBJ2-7 | TRBV4-2 | . | 16
TGTGCCAGCAGCTTTTGGGGGGGAACCGGGGAGCTGTTTTTT | CASSFWGGTGELFF | TRBD2 | TRBJ2-2 | TRBV5-6 | . | 14
TGTGCCAGCAGCGTTTCCGGACTGTTTTCGGATGGCTACACCTTC | CASSVSGLFSDGYTF | . | TRBJ1-2 | TRBV9 | . | 15
TGTGCCAGCACCCGACGGGCAGCGGGAGGGCCCCAGTACTTC | CASTRRAAGGPQYF | TRBD2 | TRBJ2-5 | TRBV7-2 | few | 14
TGTGCCATCAGTGGGTCGACTAAAATTTCGGTTAACAATGAGCAGTTCTTC | CAISGSTKISVNNEQFF | . | TRBJ2-1 | TRBV10-3 | . | 17
TGTGCCAGCAGCCTCATGCAGGGGCGCCGTTGGTACTTC | CASSLMQGRRWYF | . | TRBJ2-7 | TRBV5-5 | . | 13
TGCGCCAGCAGTCCATTCGGACAGGGACGGCAAGAAAAACTGTTTTTT | CASSPFGQGRQEKLFF | TRBD1 | TRBJ1-4 | TRBV4-1 | once | 16
TGTGCCACCAGGAAAGGGACAGAAACTAACTATGGCTACACCTTC | CATRKGTETNYGYTF | TRBD1 | TRBJ1-2 | TRBV6-5 | once | 15
TGTGCCAGCAGCTCCTCGACCGGGACTCATGAGCAGTTCTTC | CASSSSTGTHEQFF | . | TRBJ2-1 | TRBV9 | . | 14
TGTGCCAGCAGTTTATCCGGGACAGGGGAAGTTTATACGCAGTATTTT | CASSLSGTGEVYTQYF | TRBD1 | TRBJ2-3 | TRBV28 | few | 16
TGTGCCAGCAGCTTGATTGCGGTCACCGCTTACTACGAGCAGTACTTC | CASSLIAVTAYYEQYF | . | TRBJ2-7 | TRBV5-6 | . | 16
TGTGCCAGCAGCTCGGTCGTCGCGTACAGTGAGCAGTTCTTC | CASSSVVAYSEQFF | . | TRBJ2-1 | TRBV7-2 | . | 14
TGTGCCAGCAGTACCCGACAGGGTTCCCCCGGGGAGCTGTTTTTT | CASSTRQGSPGELFF | TRBD1 | TRBJ2-2 | TRBV6-6 | . | 15
TGTGCCAGCAGCTTGACAGACAATGAGCAGTTCTTC | CASSLTDNEQFF | . | TRBJ2-1 | TRBV5-8 | . | 12
TGTGCCAGCAGCTTAGCGCAGCGGGTGATAGATAAAGATACGCAGTATTTT | CASSLAQRVIDKDTQYF | . | TRBJ2-3 | TRBV7-9 | . | 17
TGTGCCAGCAGCAGCACCTCTAGTCCCCCCTACAATGAGCAGTTCTTC | CASSSTSSPPYNEQFF | . | TRBJ2-1 | TRBV11-2 | . | 16
TGTGCCCGTTCCCGGGTTCTCGATGAGCAGTTCTTC | CARSRVLDEQFF | . | TRBJ2-1 | TRBV15 | . | 12
TGTGCCAGCAGCAGACAGCCTTCCTACGAGCAGTACTTC | CASSRQPSYEQYF | . | TRBJ2-7 | TRBV2 | . | 13
TGTGCCAGTAGTATGGGGGGGGCTACAGGGTTTGAAAAACTGTTTTTT | CASSMGGATGFEKLFF | . | TRBJ1-4 | TRBV19 | once | 16
TGTGCCAGCAGCACAGGGGGCGCCCAGCCCCAGCATTTT | CASSTGGAQPQHF | TRBD1 | TRBJ1-5 | TRBV7-9 | . | 13
TGTGCCAGCAGCGTAGCTGGGGGGATAAGGGCCACTGAAGCTTTCTTT | CASSVAGGIRATEAFF | . | TRBJ1-1 | TRBV9 | . | 16
TGTGCCAGCAGCTCTCGTGAATGGCCTAGCGGGGTGGGAGCGCAATATGAGCAGTTCTTC | CASSSREWPSGVGAQYEQFF | TRBD2 | TRBJ2-1 | TRBV9 | few | 20
TGTGCCAGCAATCCTCAGGGACTAGCGAGACAAGAGACCCAGTACTTC | CASNPQGLARQETQYF | TRBD2 | TRBJ2-5 | TRBV2 | few | 16
TGTGCCAGCAGCTTGGGGGTTTGGACTAGAGCCTTTTACGAGCAGTACTTC | CASSLGVWTRAFYEQYF | TRBD2 | TRBJ2-7 | TRBV5-5 | . | 17
TGTGCCAGCAGCTTGACTCTCACCGGGGAGCTGTTTTTT | CASSLTLTGELFF | . | TRBJ2-2 | TRBV7-2 | . | 13
TGTGCCAGCAGTCCCGTACTAGCGGGAGCCGCAGATACGCAGTATTTT | CASSPVLAGAADTQYF | TRBD2 | TRBJ2-3 | TRBV28 | . | 16
TGCAGCGTAGTAACTAGCGGCGGAAGGTACAATGAGCAGTTCTTC | CSVVTSGGRYNEQFF | TRBD2 | TRBJ2-1 | TRBV29-1 | . | 15
TGTGCCAGCAGTTACCCCGGGAATTCACCCCTCCACTTT | CASSYPGNSPLHF | . | TRBJ1-6 | TRBV6-5 | . | 13
TGTGCCAGCAGTGTAGACAGGGCGGGAATAAATCAGCCCCAGCATTTT | CASSVDRAGINQPQHF | TRBD1 | TRBJ1-5 | TRBV6-1 | few | 16
TGTGCCAGCAGTTACCAGAACACTGAAGCTTTCTTT | CASSYQNTEAFF | . | TRBJ1-1 | TRBV6-6 | . | 12
TGTGCCAGCAGCCTCCTGGCGGGGGGCTCTCAGCAGTTCTTC | CASSLLAGGSQQFF | TRBD2 | TRBJ2-1 | TRBV11-3 | . | 14
TGTGCCAGTAGTCCCAAGGGGGTACAGGGGAGCTATGGCTACACCTTC | CASSPKGVQGSYGYTF | TRBD1 | TRBJ1-2 | TRBV19 | . | 16
TGTGCCAGCAGTGATCAGGGGCAAGCTTTCTTT | CASSDQGQAFF | . | TRBJ1-1 | TRBV6-1 | . | 11
TGTGCCAGCAGTGGCAATACTGGGGCTTCCTACGAGCAGTACTTC | CASSGNTGASYEQYF | . | TRBJ2-7 | TRBV25-1 | . | 15
TGTGCCAGTAGCTATGGGCAGGGGTTCTCCTACGAGCAGTACTTC | CASSYGQGFSYEQYF | . | TRBJ2-7 | TRBV19 | . | 15
TGTGCCAGCAGCTTCAGGGAAGGAGAAGCTTTCTTT | CASSFREGEAFF | . | TRBJ1-1 | TRBV11-2 | . | 12
TGTGCCAGCACGCACAGGGGATCCACTGAAGCTTTCTTT | CASTHRGSTEAFF | TRBD1 | TRBJ1-1 | TRBV6-1 | . | 13
TGTGCCAGCAGTGAAAGACCCCCCCCAGGGGAGACCCAGTACTTC | CASSERPPPGETQYF | . | TRBJ2-5 | TRBV6-1 | . | 15
TGCGCCAGCAGCCCCGACAGGGGGTGGACTGAAGCTTTCTTT | CASSPDRGWTEAFF | TRBD1 | TRBJ1-1 | TRBV4-1 | . | 14
TGCGCCAGCAGCCAAGGACAACGAGATACAGATACGCAGTATTTT | CASSQGQRDTDTQYF | . | TRBJ2-3 | TRBV4-1 | . | 15
TGTGCCAGCAGCTCCCAGGGATATGGAAACACCATATATTTT | CASSSQGYGNTIYF | . | TRBJ1-3 | TRBV7-2 | . | 14